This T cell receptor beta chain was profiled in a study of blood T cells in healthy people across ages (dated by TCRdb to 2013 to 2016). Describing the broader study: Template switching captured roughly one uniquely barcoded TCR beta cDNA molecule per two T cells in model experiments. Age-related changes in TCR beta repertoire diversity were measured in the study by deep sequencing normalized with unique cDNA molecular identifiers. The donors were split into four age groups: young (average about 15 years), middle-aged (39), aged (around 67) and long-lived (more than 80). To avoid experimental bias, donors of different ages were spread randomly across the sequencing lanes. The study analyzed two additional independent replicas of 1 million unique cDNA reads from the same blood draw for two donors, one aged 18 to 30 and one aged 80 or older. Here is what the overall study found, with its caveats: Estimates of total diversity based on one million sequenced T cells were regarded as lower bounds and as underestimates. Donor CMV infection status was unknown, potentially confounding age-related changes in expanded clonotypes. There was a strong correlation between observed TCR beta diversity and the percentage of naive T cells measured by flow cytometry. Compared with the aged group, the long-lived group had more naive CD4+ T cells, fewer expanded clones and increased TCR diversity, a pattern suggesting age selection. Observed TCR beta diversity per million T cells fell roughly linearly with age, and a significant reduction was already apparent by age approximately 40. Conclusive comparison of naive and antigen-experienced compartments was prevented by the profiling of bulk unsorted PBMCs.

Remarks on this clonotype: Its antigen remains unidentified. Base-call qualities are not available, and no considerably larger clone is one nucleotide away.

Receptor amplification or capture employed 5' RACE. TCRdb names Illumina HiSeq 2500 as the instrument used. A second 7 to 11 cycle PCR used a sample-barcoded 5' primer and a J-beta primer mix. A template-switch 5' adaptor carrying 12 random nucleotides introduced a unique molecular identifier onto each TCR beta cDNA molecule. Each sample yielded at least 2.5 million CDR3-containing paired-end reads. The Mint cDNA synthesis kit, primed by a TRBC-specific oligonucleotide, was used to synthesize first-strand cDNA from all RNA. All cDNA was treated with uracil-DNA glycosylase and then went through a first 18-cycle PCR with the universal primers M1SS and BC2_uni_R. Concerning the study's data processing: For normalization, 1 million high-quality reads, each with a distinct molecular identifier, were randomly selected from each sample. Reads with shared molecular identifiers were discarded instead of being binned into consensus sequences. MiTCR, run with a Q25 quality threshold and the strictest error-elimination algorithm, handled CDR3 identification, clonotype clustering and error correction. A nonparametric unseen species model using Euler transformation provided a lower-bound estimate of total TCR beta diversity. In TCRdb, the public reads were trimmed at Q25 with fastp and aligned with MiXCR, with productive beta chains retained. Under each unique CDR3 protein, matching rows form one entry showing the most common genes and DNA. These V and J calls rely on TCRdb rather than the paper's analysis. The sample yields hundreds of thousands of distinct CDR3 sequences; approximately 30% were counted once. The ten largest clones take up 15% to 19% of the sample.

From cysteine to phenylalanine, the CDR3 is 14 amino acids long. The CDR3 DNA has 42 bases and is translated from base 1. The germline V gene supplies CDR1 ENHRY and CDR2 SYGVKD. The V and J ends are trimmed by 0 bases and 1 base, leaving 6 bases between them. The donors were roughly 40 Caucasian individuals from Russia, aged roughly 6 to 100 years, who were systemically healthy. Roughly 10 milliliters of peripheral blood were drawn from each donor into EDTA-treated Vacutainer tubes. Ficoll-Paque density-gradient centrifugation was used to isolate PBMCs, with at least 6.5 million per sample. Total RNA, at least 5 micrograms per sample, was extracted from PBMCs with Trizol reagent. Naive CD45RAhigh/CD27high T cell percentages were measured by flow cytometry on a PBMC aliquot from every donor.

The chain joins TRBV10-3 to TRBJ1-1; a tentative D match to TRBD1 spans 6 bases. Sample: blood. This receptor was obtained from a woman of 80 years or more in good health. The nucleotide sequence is TGTGCCATCAGTGAGTCCAGGGGGAACACTGAAGCTTTCTTT. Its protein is CAISESRGNTEAFF.